This T cell receptor (beta chain) was documented in a study of blood T cells in healthy people across ages. Study-wide results and caveats: Both higher diversity and more naive CD4+ cells marked long-lived donors when set against aged donors. Unsorted PBMCs blocked a conclusive comparison of naive and antigen-experienced cells. With naive T cell percentage, TCR beta diversity showed a strong correlation.

Concerning this clonotype itself: Its antigen is undetermined.

A second PCR of roughly 7 to 11 cycles used a sample-barcoded 5' primer and a J-beta primer mix. TCRdb used MiXCR to reprocess the 5' RACE reads, holding one entry per CDR3 protein. Among 540,000 or so distinct CDR3 sequences listed, about 26% were seen once. Deletions cut 11 bases from V and 5 bases from J, with 19 bases between. The germline V gene has CDR1 SNHLY and CDR2 FYNNEI. The CDR3 length is 14 residues. V is TRBV2 and J is TRBJ2-1; D gene ambiguous. Input material: blood. This receptor was taken from a woman aged 70-85 years in good health. The CDR3 here is CAALRSFPDNEQFF. As DNA, the CDR3 is TGTGCCGCCCTTAGGAGTTTTCCTGACAATGAGCAGTTCTTC.